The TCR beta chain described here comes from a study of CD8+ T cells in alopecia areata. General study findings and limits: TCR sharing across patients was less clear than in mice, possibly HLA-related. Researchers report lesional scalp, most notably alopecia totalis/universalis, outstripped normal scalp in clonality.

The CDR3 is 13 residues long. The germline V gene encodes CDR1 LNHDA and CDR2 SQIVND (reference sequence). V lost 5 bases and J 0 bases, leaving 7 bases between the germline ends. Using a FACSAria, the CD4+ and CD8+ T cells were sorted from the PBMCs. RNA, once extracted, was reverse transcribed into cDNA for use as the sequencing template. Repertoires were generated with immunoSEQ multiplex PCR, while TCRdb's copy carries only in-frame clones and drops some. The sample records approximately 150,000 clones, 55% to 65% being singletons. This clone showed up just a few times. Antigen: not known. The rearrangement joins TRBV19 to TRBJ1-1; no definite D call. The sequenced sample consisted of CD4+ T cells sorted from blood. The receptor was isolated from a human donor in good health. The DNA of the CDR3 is TGTGCCAGTAGTGTAATACTGAACACTGAAGCTTTCTTT. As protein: CASSVILNTEAFF.